The T cell receptor (beta chain) described here comes from a study of blood T cell repertoires in COVID-19. About the research overall: Spain, Italy and the United States supplied samples that represented acute and convalescent COVID-19. T cells, B-cell-depleted T cells, or PBMCs provided the cDNA or gDNA that served as material.

The CDR3 runs 18 residues. From germline, CDR1 is SGHRS and CDR2 YFSETQ. With 3 bases removed from V and 4 bases from J, the gap between germline ends came to 23 bases. Original handling: Nucleated cell number was recorded as an estimate derived from reference gene primer amplification. Only in-frame clones appear in the TCRdb table, and some are missing; sequencing was by immunoSEQ multiplex PCR. V and J calls and clone size are copied from that table; D and trimming were computed from the DNA. The data hold tens of thousands of clones, with around 85% observed a single time. Sequencing was done on a sample of peripheral blood. This chain links TRBV5-1 with TRBJ1-3; D might be TRBD1 (6 bases). The sequence derives from a man between 60 and 75 years old with active or convalescent COVID-19. In DNA, the CDR3 is TGCGCCAGCAGCTCATCGGTAACACAGGGTTTGAGAGGAAACACCATATATTTT. Translated, it gives CASSSSVTQGLRGNTIYF.